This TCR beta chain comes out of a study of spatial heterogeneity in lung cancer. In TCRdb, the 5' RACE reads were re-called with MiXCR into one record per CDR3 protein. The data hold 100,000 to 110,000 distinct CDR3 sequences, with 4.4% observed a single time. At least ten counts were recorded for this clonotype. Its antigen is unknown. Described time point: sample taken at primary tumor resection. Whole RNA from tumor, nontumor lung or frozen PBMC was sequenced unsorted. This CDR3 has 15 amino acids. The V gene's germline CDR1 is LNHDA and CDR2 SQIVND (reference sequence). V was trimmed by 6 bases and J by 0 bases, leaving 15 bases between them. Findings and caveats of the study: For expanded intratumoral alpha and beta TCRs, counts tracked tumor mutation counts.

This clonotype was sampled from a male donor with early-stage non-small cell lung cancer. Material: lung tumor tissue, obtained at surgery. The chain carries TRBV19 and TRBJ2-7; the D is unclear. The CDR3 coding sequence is TGTGCCAGTAGCTCACAGCCGGATGTCTCCTACGAGCAGTACTTC. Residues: CASSSQPDVSYEQYF.